The 16 T cell receptor beta chains presented below share a single source sample, sequenced in a study of regulatory T cells in long-lasting Graves disease. Specified time point: newly diagnosed GD, antithyroid drugs for less than 3 months. From RNA extracted from PBMCs, the TCR library was made. Arm-PCR of CDR3 regions and iRepertoire HTBI primers were used to build TCR beta libraries. TCRdb reanalysed the multiplex PCR reads using MiXCR and keeps one entry per CDR3 protein. The sample consists of 540,000 or so distinct CDR3 sequences, about 14% of them appearing once. These data also formed part of another study, on T cells in Graves' hyperthyroidism and ophthalmopathy.

Sequenced here: peripheral blood mononuclear cells (PBMCs), sampled at new diagnosis, from a patient treated with antithyroid drugs. The receptors shown here come from a young man with Graves disease.

This clonotype was seen many times. The chain joins TRBV11-1 to TRBJ2-2; D ambiguous. Germline assignment: CDR1 SGHAT and CDR2 FQDESV (reference sequence). Deletions cut 4 bases from V and 1 base from J, with 4 bases between. CDR3 length equals 13 residues. DNA for the CDR3: TGTGCCAGCAGCTGGGTGAACACCGGGGAGCTGTTTTTT. This codes for CASSWVNTGELFF.

The chain links TRBV18 to TRBJ2-1, with D possibly TRBD2 on 6 matching bases. This CDR3 has 16 amino acids. Germline CDR1 KGHSH, CDR2 LQKENI. The V gene lost 3 bases and the J gene lost 4 bases, with 16 bases spanning the gap. This chain's CDR3 is CASSPPGTAAYNEQFF. DNA for the CDR3: TGTGCCAGCTCACCTCCGGGGACTGCAGCGTACAATGAGCAGTTCTTC.

This clonotype was detected ten times or more. This chain links TRBV5-6 with TRBJ2-1; D not certain. The CDR3 runs to 17 residues. The V end lost 2 bases, the J end lost 3 bases, and 18 bases lay between the germline ends. Per the germline V gene, CDR1 is SGHDT and CDR2 is YYEEEE. The CDR3 bases are TGTGCCAGCAGCTTAGAAGTTAGGTCTCCCATCTACAATGAGCAGTTCTTC. Translating gives CASSLEVRSPIYNEQFF.

Only a few counts were recorded for this clonotype. V and J are TRBV4-1 and TRBJ2-2, with no clear D. The CDR3 contains 13 residues. Germline V gene data show CDR1 as MGHRA and CDR2 as YSYEKL. V was pared by 1 base and J by 4 bases, with 4 bases between. CDR3 protein: CASSQVFTGELFF. CDR3 in DNA: TGCGCCAGCAGCCAAGTTTTCACCGGGGAGCTGTTTTTT.

In the case of this clonotype: It is likely a read error: a sequence one base away is far more abundant. V is TRBV11-2 and J is TRBJ1-1, with 7 bases identical to TRBD1. The trim removed 7 bases at V and 1 base at J, leaving 6 bases unmatched. The CDR3 totals 14 residues. The germline CDR1 and CDR2 sequences are SGHAT and FQNNGV. CDR3 sequence (DNA): TGTGCCAGCATCCCGGGGACAGCGAACACTGAAGCTTTCTTT. Its translation: CASIPGTANTEAFF.

This clonotype was detected a few times. The chain is built from TRBV27 and TRBJ1-2; the D gene is possibly TRBD1 (5 bases). Trimming left V 5 bases short and J 8 bases short, with 9 bases between. Per germline, CDR1 MNHEY and CDR2 SMNVEV (reference sequence). The CDR3 has 11 amino acids. The CDR3, as DNA: TGTGCCAGCAGTACAGGACGCGGCTACACCTTC. Amino acid sequence: CASSTGRGYTF.

The gene calls are TRBV30 and TRBJ2-7, with D unclear. The CDR3 sequence is 12 residues long. The V gene lost 0 bases and the J gene lost 6 bases, with 9 bases spanning the gap. CDR1 is GTSNPN and CDR2 is SVGIG in the germline V gene (reference sequence). The CDR3 DNA reads as TGTGCCTGGAGTGTACCACCAGTCGAGCAGTACTTC. Translating it yields CAWSVPPVEQYF.

CDR3 in amino acids: CASRAGMETQYF. CDR3 in DNA: TGTGCCAGCAGAGCAGGGATGGAGACCCAGTACTTC. The V gene is TRBV6-1, the J gene TRBJ2-5, with D tentatively TRBD1 (5 bases). Per the germline V gene, CDR1 is MNHNS and CDR2 is SASEGT. The CDR3 runs 12 residues. The V gene lost 6 bases and the J gene lost 5 bases, with 10 bases spanning the gap.

This clonotype was seen ten or more times. The chain recombines TRBV12-3 or TRBV12-4 with TRBJ2-7; the D is unclear. This CDR3 is built from 12 residues. Trimming pared 6 bases from V and 4 bases from J, leaving 10 bases between. The CDR3 DNA follows: TGTGCCAGCAGCTACACCTCGTACGAGCAGTACTTC. Translated: CASSYTSYEQYF.

This clonotype was observed many times. The rearrangement links TRBV27 to TRBJ2-7; 9 nucleotides match TRBD1. CDR1 is MNHEY, CDR2 SMNVEV, per germline (reference sequence). V gave up 2 bases and J gave up 2 bases; unmatched junction bases: 7. CDR3 length equals 16 residues. CDR3 loop: CASSLKPGQGPYEQYF. DNA for the CDR3: TGTGCCAGCAGTTTAAAACCGGGACAGGGACCCTACGAGCAGTACTTC.

This clonotype was observed at least ten times. The V and J genes are TRBV5-1 and TRBJ2-3, with D perhaps assigned TRBD1 or TRBD2 (6 bases each). Germline lookup yields CDR1 SGHRS and CDR2 YFSETQ. Trimming shortened V by 7 bases and J by 4 bases, and 16 bases separated the two germline ends. The CDR3 is 14 amino acids. For the CDR3, the DNA is TGCGCCAGCGGAGACCCCGGGGGCGCAGATACGCAGTATTTT. Translated: CASGDPGGADTQYF. Full variable domain (rest looked up from reference TRBV5-1 and TRBJ2-3): KAGVTQTPRYLIKTRGQQVTLSCSPISGHRSVSWYQQTPGQGLQFLFEYFSETQRNKGNFPGRFSGRQFSNSRSEMNVSTLELGDSALYLCASGDPGGADTQYFGPGTRLTVL.

This clonotype showed up many times. The genes are TRBV6-5 and TRBJ1-5; D unclear. From germline, CDR1 is MNHEY and CDR2 SVGAGI. V dropped 2 bases and J dropped 7 bases, with 12 bases sitting between them. The CDR3 is 14 amino acids. The CDR3 protein is CASSYADDRQPQHF. Written as DNA, the CDR3 is TGTGCCAGCAGTTACGCAGATGACCGGCAGCCCCAGCATTTT.

Ten or more counts support this clonotype. This chain links TRBV27 with TRBJ2-5; 9 nucleotides agree with TRBD2. The CDR3 loop spans 14 amino acids. With V trimmed by 5 bases and J by 2 bases, 3 bases remained unmatched. Per the germline V gene, CDR1 is MNHEY and CDR2 is SMNVEV (reference sequence). CDR3 region: CASSTGLAQETQYF. The CDR3 DNA reads TGTGCCAGCAGTACGGGACTAGCACAAGAGACCCAGTACTTC.

This clonotype was counted at least ten times. This sequence joins TRBV7-6 and TRBJ1-3, with D hard to call. The V and J ends lost 1 base and 0 bases respectively, with 10 bases between them. This CDR3 has 16 amino acids. Germline V lookup: CDR1 SGHVS, CDR2 FNYEAQ. CDR3 sequence: CASSLGTPGSGNTIYF. In nucleotides, the CDR3 is TGTGCCAGCAGCTTAGGGACGCCGGGCTCTGGAAACACCATATATTTT. The full variable domain, in which reference TRBV7-6 and TRBJ1-3 provide the parts outside the CDR3, is GAGVSQSPRYKVTKRGQDVALRCDPISGHVSLYWYRQALGQGPEFLTYFNYEAQQDKSGLPNDRFSAERPEGSISTLTIQRTEQRDSAMYRCASSLGTPGSGNTIYFGEGSWLTVV.

The chain joins TRBV6-5 to TRBJ2-5, with 8 bases matching TRBD1. The CDR3 is 16 residues long. Trimming took 4 bases from V and 5 from J; bases not matched to a gene: 12. Germline CDR1 reads MNHEY; CDR2 reads SVGAGI. The CDR3 loop is CASSWGTGKNYETQYF. Written as DNA, the CDR3 is TGTGCCAGCAGTTGGGGGACAGGAAAAAATTACGAGACCCAGTACTTC.

This clonotype was observed many times. The rearrangement uses TRBV12-3 or TRBV12-4 and TRBJ2-7, with D possibly being TRBD2 (6 bases). Trimming took off 2 bases at V and 4 bases at J, with 12 bases between the two ends. The CDR3 is 14 amino acids. CDR3 nucleotide sequence: TGTGCCAGCAGTTTACGCGGGACGAATTACGAGCAGTACTTC. Residues: CASSLRGTNYEQYF.